The 26 T cell receptor beta chains below were found in one sample sequenced in a study of monozygotic twins with inflammatory bowel disease. TCRdb re-called the 5' RACE reads and shows each CDR3 protein once, DNA omitted. This repertoire includes 200,000 to 250,000 distinct CDR3 sequences. Material: blood. These receptors were taken from a human donor with ulcerative colitis or Crohn's disease, or a healthy co-twin of an affected twin (not recorded which).

The V gene is TRBV18, the J gene TRBJ1-1. The CDR3 covers 19 residues. Germline CDR1 and CDR2: KGHSH and LQKENI. The CDR3 region is CASSPLPGPAERVNTEAFF.

CDR3 amino acids: CSVGDSGYEQYF. The chain uses TRBV29-1 and TRBJ2-7. This CDR3 spans 12 amino acids. The germline V gene has CDR1 SQVTM and CDR2 ANQGSEA.

This chain uses TRBV7-9 with TRBJ1-6; TCRdb reports TRBD1, a call that lacks DNA to check it against. Per germline, CDR1 SEHNR and CDR2 FQNEAQ (reference sequence). CDR3 size: 15 residues. CDR3 region: CASSGTGPLHSPLHF.

V usage is TRBV29-1 and J usage is TRBJ2-2; TCRdb lists TRBD2, though no DNA is available to test this call. CDR1 and CDR2 (germline): SQVTM, ANQGSEA. The CDR3 contains 16 residues. CDR3 sequence: CSVEEGLAGGPGELFF.

V and J are TRBV6-1 and TRBJ1-6; TCRdb gives TRBD1 as the D gene, but with no DNA this cannot be confirmed. The CDR3 has 15 amino acids. Germline assignment: CDR1 MNHNS and CDR2 SASEGT. The CDR3 here is CASTLGQGKVAPLHF.

This chain links TRBV7-2 with TRBJ2-5; no DNA is available, so the TRBD1 call from TCRdb remains unchecked. The CDR3 extends over 14 amino acids. CDR1 is SGHTA, CDR2 FQGNSA, per germline. The CDR3 here is CASSPGTGRETQYF. The full variable domain, in which reference TRBV7-2 and TRBJ2-5 provide the parts outside the CDR3, is GAGVSQSPSNKVTEKGKDVELRCDPISGHTALYWYRQSLGQGLEFLIYFQGNSAPDKSGLPSDRFSAERTGGSVSTLTIQRTQQEDSAVYLCASSPGTGRETQYFGPGTRLLVL.

V gene TRBV5-1 combines with J gene TRBJ1-1; no DNA is available, so the TRBD1 call from TCRdb remains unchecked. There are 14 residues in the CDR3. The germline V gene has CDR1 SGHRS and CDR2 YFSETQ. The CDR3 protein is CASSFWGVNTEAFF.

V usage is TRBV2 and J usage is TRBJ1-4; the TCRdb call, TRBD1, lacks DNA for checking. The CDR3 extends over 14 amino acids. Germline V gene lookup returns CDR1 SNHLY and CDR2 FYNNEI. The CDR3 is CASSAGVANEKLFF.

The chain carries TRBV2 and TRBJ1-2. The CDR3 runs to 13 residues. CDR1 SNHLY and CDR2 FYNNEI come from the germline V gene. CDR3 protein: CAIQPLANYGYTF.

The gene calls are TRBV29-1 and TRBJ1-1. The germline V gene encodes CDR1 SQVTM and CDR2 ANQGSEA. This CDR3 spans 12 amino acids. The CDR3: CSVDTMNTEAFF.

The chain employs TRBV5-1 and TRBJ2-2; TCRdb's D gene call, TRBD1, goes unchecked for lack of DNA. This CDR3 spans 15 amino acids. Per the germline V gene, CDR1 is SGHRS and CDR2 is YFSETQ. The CDR3 loop reads CASSSGQGYTGELFF.

The J gene is TRBJ2-1, the V gene TRBV5-1; TCRdb names TRBD1, which stays unverified in the absence of DNA. The CDR3 loop spans 14 amino acids. Germline V CDR1 and CDR2: SGHRS, YFSETQ. CDR3 in amino acids: CASSERGGLYEQFF.

The chain's CDR3 is CASSPGGAGYGYTF. V usage is TRBV5-1 and J usage is TRBJ1-2; TCRdb's D call of TRBD1 is untestable without DNA. This CDR3 spans 14 amino acids. Germline lookup yields CDR1 SGHRS and CDR2 YFSETQ.

The chain couples TRBV12-3 or TRBV12-4 to TRBJ1-6. The CDR3 covers 14 residues. CDR3: CASSSEVANSPLHF.

V and J are TRBV19 and TRBJ1-5; TCRdb outputs TRBD1, but without DNA this stays unchecked. The V gene's germline CDR1 is LNHDA and CDR2 SQIVND (reference sequence). This CDR3 has 15 amino acids. This CDR3 reads CASSYQGLSFQPQHF.

This sequence joins TRBV7-2 and TRBJ2-7; TCRdb reports TRBD2, a call that lacks DNA to check it against. The CDR3 is made up of 17 amino acids. Germline V gives CDR1 SGHTA, CDR2 FQGNSA. The CDR3 sequence: CASSLGTFAGLSYEQYF.

This sequence joins TRBV3-1 and TRBJ1-5; TCRdb picks TRBD1, but there is no DNA to check that call. The CDR3 loop spans 15 amino acids. In germline, CDR1 is LGHDT, CDR2 YNNKEL (reference sequence). The CDR3 loop is CASSQGGRNNQPQHF.

The V gene is TRBV5-1, the J gene TRBJ1-1. The germline gives CDR1 SGHRS, CDR2 YFSETQ. The CDR3 covers 16 residues. CDR3 amino acids: CASSAAAGHEDTEAFF.

The chain couples TRBV15 to TRBJ2-1. The CDR3 extends over 15 amino acids. Per germline, CDR1 LNHNV and CDR2 YYDKDF (reference sequence). CDR3: CATSRGTGSNNEQFF.

This chain connects TRBV20-1 to TRBJ1-1; the TCRdb call, TRBD1, lacks DNA for checking. CDR1 is DFQATT and CDR2 is SNEGSKA in the germline V gene (reference sequence). This CDR3 has 12 residues. CDR3 residues: CSAGRGDTEAFF.

The genes are TRBV27 and TRBJ1-2; TCRdb calls TRBD1, which cannot be checked without DNA. This CDR3 contains 15 residues. In germline, CDR1 is MNHEY, CDR2 SMNVEV (reference sequence). The CDR3 here is CASSSPATGPDGYTF.

The gene calls are TRBV5-6 and TRBJ1-2; absent DNA, TCRdb's TRBD1 call cannot be checked. Per the germline V gene, CDR1 is SGHDT and CDR2 is YYEEEE. The CDR3 consists of 12 residues. CDR3 amino acids: CASSLQGRGYTF.

This chain uses TRBV5-4 with TRBJ1-1. Germline V gives CDR1 SGHNT, CDR2 YYREEE (reference sequence). CDR3 size: 11 residues. CDR3 sequence: CASSFRNEAFF.

The rearrangement links TRBV5-6 to TRBJ2-1; TCRdb proposes TRBD2, but this gene call is untestable without DNA. This CDR3 has 16 residues. CDR1 is SGHDT and CDR2 is YYEEEE in the germline V gene. CDR3: CASSLIASSSYNEQFF.

V is TRBV7-9 and J is TRBJ1-1; as DNA is missing, the TRBD1 call by TCRdb cannot be tested. The CDR3 spans 16 residues. Germline assignment: CDR1 SEHNR and CDR2 FQNEAQ (reference sequence). CDR3: CASSRTLTEMNTEAFF. Full variable domain (remainder filled in from reference TRBV7-9 and TRBJ1-1): DTGVSQNPRHKITKRGQNVTFRCDPISEHNRLYWYRQTLGQGPEFLTYFQNEAQLEKSRLLSDRFSAERPKGSFSTLEIQRTEQGDSAMYLCASSRTLTEMNTEAFFGQGTRLTVV.

The chain is built from TRBV15 and TRBJ1-2; lacking DNA, the TRBD1 call made by TCRdb goes unchecked. In germline, CDR1 is LNHNV, CDR2 YYDKDF (reference sequence). This CDR3 contains 13 residues. The CDR3 loop reads CATSRGTDYGYTF. Full variable domain (outside the CDR3, taken from reference TRBV15 and TRBJ1-2): DAMVIQNPRYQVTQFGKPVTLSCSQTLNHNVMYWYQQKSSQAPKLLFHYYDKDFNNEADTPDNFQSRRPNTSFCFLDIRSPGLGDTAMYLCATSRGTDYGYTFGSGTRLTVV.